Listed below are T cell receptor beta chains from one sample, sequenced in a study of human T cells and chemical hapten exposure. Using its own MiXCR run on the RACE reads, TCRdb lists one record per CDR3 protein. The table includes tens of thousands of distinct CDR3 sequences, less than 14% detected once. The sequenced sample was whole blood, obtained in connection with sensitization to the hapten diphenylcyclopropenone (DPC). These receptors were obtained from a woman between 50 and 59 years old with alopecia areata. Some clones in this sample may be carry-over from other donors' samples. CDR3s include the opening cysteine and the closing phenylalanine or tryptophan. D genes are given only for firm matches. Where a row states a size, it is once, few, many or the class of an expanded clone; other rows omit it.

J	D	size	V	CDR3	DNA
TRBJ2-7	-	-	TRBV6-5	CASSYSARLPFHNEQYF	TGTGCCAGCAGTTACTCGGCCAGGCTACCTTTCCACAACGAGCAGTACTTC
TRBJ2-5	TRBD2	few	TRBV13	CASSHPGLQETQYF	TGTGCCAGCAGCCATCCGGGACTACAAGAGACCCAGTACTTC
TRBJ2-7	TRBD1	many	TRBV5-1	CASSPRTGGLYEQYF	TGCGCCAGCAGCCCACGGACAGGGGGCCTCTACGAGCAGTACTTC
TRBJ1-6	-	-	TRBV27	CASGRTVGNSPLHF	TGTGCCAGCGGGAGGACAGTAGGAAATTCACCCCTCCACTTT
TRBJ2-2	-	-	TRBV14	CASRMPGASAGELFF	TGTGCCAGCAGAATGCCCGGGGCTAGCGCCGGGGAGCTGTTTTTT
TRBJ2-5	-	few	TRBV7-2	CASSESGETQYF	TGTGCCAGCAGCGAGTCAGGAGAGACCCAGTACTTC
TRBJ2-7	-	many	TRBV3-1	CASSQPPTYEQYF	TGTGCCAGCAGCCAACCCCCAACCTACGAGCAGTACTTC
TRBJ1-3	-	-	TRBV27	CANSLAYGGTIYF	TGTGCCAACAGTTTAGCGTACGGTGGCACCATATATTTT
TRBJ2-3	TRBD2	few	TRBV7-2	CASRPASGALTDTQYF	TGTGCCAGCAGACCCGCTAGCGGGGCCCTCACAGATACGCAGTATTTT
TRBJ2-3	-	many	TRBV18	CASSPPSTDTQYF	TGTGCCAGCTCACCACCGAGCACAGATACGCAGTATTTT
TRBJ2-3	TRBD2	few	TRBV6-2/TRBV6-3	CASSYSTAGVSDTQYF	TGTGCCAGCAGTTACTCCACGGCGGGAGTTTCCGATACGCAGTATTTT
TRBJ2-3	TRBD2	many	TRBV4-1	CASSQPGREVADTQYF	TGCGCCAGCAGCCAACCCGGACGGGAGGTGGCAGATACGCAGTATTTT
TRBJ2-1	-	few	TRBV27	CASLGVAEGEQFF	TGTGCCAGCCTGGGGGTAGCGGAGGGTGAGCAGTTCTTC
TRBJ1-4	-	many	TRBV4-3	CASSQDNGLLNEKLFF	TGCGCCAGCAGCCAAGATAACGGGCTACTTAATGAAAAACTGTTTTTT
TRBJ2-2	TRBD1	few	TRBV5-5	CASSLVAGGSTGELFF	TGTGCCAGCAGCTTGGTGGCAGGGGGATCCACCGGGGAGCTGTTTTTT
TRBJ2-1	-	many	TRBV7-6	CASSGRLGNYNEQFF	TGTGCCAGCAGCGGCCGCTTGGGGAATTACAATGAGCAGTTCTTC
TRBJ2-5	-	few	TRBV20-1	CSARAARETQYF	TGCAGTGCTAGAGCCGCACGAGAGACCCAGTACTTC
TRBJ2-1	-	few	TRBV30	CAWSVKGTSALKQFF	TGTGCCTGGAGTGTTAAGGGGACTTCAGCCCTGAAGCAGTTCTTC
TRBJ1-2	-	-	TRBV20-1	CSASPNYYGYTF	TGCAGTGCTAGCCCCAATTACTATGGCTACACCTTC
TRBJ2-7	TRBD2	-	TRBV19	CASSPSGTSGSYEQYF	TGTGCCAGTAGTCCCTCCGGGACTAGCGGATCCTACGAGCAGTACTTC
TRBJ2-1	TRBD2	-	TRBV20-1	CSARTSGLNNEQFF	TGCAGTGCCCGGACTAGCGGGCTTAACAATGAGCAGTTCTTC
TRBJ1-2	-	-	TRBV11-1	CASSSRVGYGYTF	TGTGCCAGCAGCTCAAGGGTCGGCTATGGCTACACCTTC
TRBJ1-1	TRBD1	many	TRBV19	CASSPPGTANTEAFF	TGTGCCAGTAGTCCCCCCGGGACAGCGAACACTGAAGCTTTCTTT
TRBJ1-2	-	many	TRBV20-1	CSARERGAGYGYTF	TGCAGTGCTAGAGAGAGGGGGGCGGGCTATGGCTACACCTTC
TRBJ1-5	-	-	TRBV29-1	CSVGGANQPQHF	TGCAGCGTTGGAGGGGCCAATCAGCCCCAGCATTTT
TRBJ2-3	-	few	TRBV7-8	CASSLAVLDTQYF	TGTGCCAGCAGCTTAGCCGTTTTAGATACGCAGTATTTT
TRBJ2-7	TRBD2	many	TRBV20-1	CSASLAGSYEQYF	TGCAGTGCTAGTCTAGCGGGATCCTACGAGCAGTACTTC
TRBJ2-2	TRBD1	-	TRBV29-1	CSVQPGTGTNTGELFF	TGCAGCGTACAACCTGGGACAGGGACGAACACCGGGGAGCTGTTTTTT
TRBJ1-1	-	many	TRBV12-3/TRBV12-4	CASSFGQGRTEAFF	TGTGCCAGCAGTTTTGGGCAGGGGCGCACTGAAGCTTTCTTT
TRBJ2-1	TRBD2	-	TRBV2	CASANPASGDNEQFF	TGTGCCAGCGCGAACCCGGCTAGCGGCGACAATGAGCAGTTCTTC
TRBJ2-7	-	many	TRBV5-8	CASTQLNYEQYF	TGTGCCAGCACCCAATTGAACTACGAGCAGTACTTC
TRBJ2-5	TRBD2	many	TRBV30	CAWKAGGLETQYF	TGTGCCTGGAAGGCGGGAGGGCTAGAGACCCAGTACTTC
TRBJ1-5	-	-	TRBV6-2/TRBV6-3	CASSYWGQGGNQPQHF	TGTGCCAGCAGTTACTGGGGACAAGGCGGCAATCAGCCCCAGCATTTT
TRBJ1-5	-	many	TRBV12-3/TRBV12-4	CASTLSNQPQHF	TGTGCCAGCACACTTAGCAATCAGCCCCAGCATTTT
TRBJ2-3	-	-	TRBV29-1	CSASMLLGTDTQYF	TGCAGCGCTTCAATGCTCCTGGGGACAGATACGCAGTATTTT
TRBJ1-5	-	-	TRBV2	CASSDLQNQPQHF	TGTGCCAGCAGTGACCTCCAGAATCAGCCCCAGCATTTT
TRBJ1-5	TRBD1	many	TRBV10-3	CAISEGQGVQHF	TGTGCCATCAGTGAAGGACAGGGGGTCCAGCATTTT
TRBJ1-2	TRBD1	-	TRBV11-3	CASSQRQGAGGYTF	TGTGCCAGCAGCCAACGACAGGGGGCAGGTGGCTACACCTTC
TRBJ2-1	-	-	TRBV29-1	CSVAGNNEQFF	TGCAGCGTTGCGGGAAACAATGAGCAGTTCTTC
TRBJ2-7	-	-	TRBV9	CASSPGPHLNEQYF	TGTGCCAGCAGCCCTGGCCCTCACCTCAACGAGCAGTACTTC
TRBJ2-2	-	many	TRBV6-5	CASRTGGTGELFF	TGTGCCAGCAGGACTGGGGGCACCGGGGAGCTGTTTTTT
TRBJ1-1	-	many	TRBV18	CASSPRLGASNTEAFF	TGTGCCAGCTCACCACGCCTGGGGGCCTCGAACACTGAAGCTTTCTTT
TRBJ2-6	TRBD1	few	TRBV7-3	CASSSRPGQGSSGANVLTF	TGTGCCAGCAGCTCCCGCCCGGGACAGGGCTCCTCTGGGGCCAACGTCCTGACTTTC
TRBJ2-3	TRBD2	many	TRBV29-1	CSGLAGADTQYF	TGCAGCGGACTAGCGGGTGCAGATACGCAGTATTTT
TRBJ2-3	-	few	TRBV28	CASSLPDPTDTQYF	TGTGCCAGCAGTTTACCAGACCCCACAGATACGCAGTATTTT
TRBJ1-5	-	-	TRBV6-6	CASSSNNQPQHF	TGTGCCAGCAGTTCGAACAATCAGCCCCAGCATTTT
TRBJ1-4	-	many	TRBV29-1	CSVDRADANEKLFF	TGCAGCGTTGACAGGGCGGACGCTAATGAAAAACTGTTTTTT
TRBJ2-5	-	few	TRBV11-2	CASTGKGQETQYF	TGTGCCAGCACGGGAAAGGGCCAAGAGACCCAGTACTTC
TRBJ2-5	TRBD2	few	TRBV5-1	CASSYAGDQETQYF	TGCGCCAGCAGCTACGCGGGGGACCAAGAGACCCAGTACTTC